This TCR beta chain was captured in a study of blood T cell repertoires in COVID-19. Seattle patients were enrolled while actively infected and followed longitudinally. Germline V gene sequence: CDR1 SGHNT, CDR2 YYREEE (reference sequence). The CDR3 is 17 residues long. The V gene lost 1 base and the J gene lost 7 bases, with 20 bases spanning the gap. Original data processing: Amplified reference gene primers provided the basis for estimating nucleated cell counts. Profiling relied on immunoSEQ multiplex PCR, and the TCRdb table lists in-frame clones only, not all of them. V, J and clone size are taken as reported in that table, and D and trimming were inferred from the DNA itself. The top ten clones hold approximately 1.8% of a sample with roughly 320,000 clones, over 85% of them seen once.

The TCR comes from a woman in her 30s with COVID-19, enrolled during active disease. The chain uses TRBV5-4 and TRBJ1-4; D call uncertain. The specimen was peripheral blood. CDR3 amino acids: CASSLPPAPPPVEKLFF. CDR3 bases: TGTGCCAGCAGCTTGCCGCCCGCGCCCCCCCCCGTTGAAAAACTGTTTTTT.